This TCR beta chain is drawn from a study of T cell changes during pregnancy in multiple sclerosis. The data were produced by immunoSEQ multiplex PCR, yet TCRdb's version contains in-frame clones alone and is incomplete. The table lists roughly 29,000 clones, roughly nine tenths of them singletons, with around 5.4% in the top ten. The CDR3 has 12 amino acids. Trimming took off 7 bases at V and 11 bases at J, with 15 bases between the two ends. The germline CDR1 and CDR2 sequences are MNHNS and SASEGT. The V call is TRBV6-1, the J call TRBJ1-5; D is perhaps TRBD1 (5 bases). The input for sequencing was CD8+ T cells from peripheral blood mononuclear cells, taken before pregnancy. The origin of this receptor is a female donor with multiple sclerosis, enrolled in a pregnancy study. The CDR3 is CASTGGGVAQHF. The DNA of the CDR3 is TGTGCCAGCACCGGGGGGGGTGTTGCCCAGCATTTT.